This T cell receptor (beta chain) was sequenced in a study of blood T cells in healthy people across ages. J was trimmed by 6 bases and V by 2 bases; bases with no gene match: 13. Germline assignment: CDR1 MGHRA and CDR2 YSYEKL. This CDR3 region has 17 residues. Whole-study findings and limits: Changes in expanded clonotypes were possibly confounded, as the CMV status of donors was unknown.

This clonotype was picked up a small number of times. Its specificity is not known. The second PCR ran about 6 to 11 cycles with a sample-barcoded 5' primer and J-beta primers. One entry per CDR3 protein results from TCRdb running MiXCR on the 5' RACE reads. This sample has under 800,000 distinct CDR3 sequences, with approximately 39% found just once. Roughly 9.5 milliliters of peripheral blood were drawn from each donor into EDTA-treated tubes. Sequences were obtained from blood. The clonotype was recovered from a woman aged 60 to 75 in good health. J is TRBJ2-7 and V is TRBV4-1; 10 bases map to TRBD1. The chain's CDR3 is CASSQPRDRGFVGEQYF. The CDR3 DNA follows: TGCGCCAGCAGCCAACCCCGGGACAGGGGTTTTGTTGGCGAGCAGTACTTC.